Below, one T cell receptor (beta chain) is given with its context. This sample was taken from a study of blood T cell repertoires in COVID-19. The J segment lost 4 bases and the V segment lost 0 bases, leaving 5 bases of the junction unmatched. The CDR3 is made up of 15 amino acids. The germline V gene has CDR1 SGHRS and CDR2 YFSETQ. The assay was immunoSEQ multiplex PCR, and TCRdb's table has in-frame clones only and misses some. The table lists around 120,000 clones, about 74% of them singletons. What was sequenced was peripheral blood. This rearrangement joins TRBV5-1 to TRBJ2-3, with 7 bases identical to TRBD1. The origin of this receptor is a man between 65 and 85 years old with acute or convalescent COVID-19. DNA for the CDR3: TGCGCCAGCAGCTTGGCGACAGGGCTCGCAGATACGCAGTATTTT. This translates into CASSLATGLADTQYF.